Shown below are 28 T cell receptor beta chains from a single sample sequenced in a study of blood T cell repertoires in COVID-19 (TCRdb year 2020). The receptor library was made with the immunoSEQ multiplex PCR assay. This immuneACCESS table, as held by TCRdb, lists in-frame sequences with V and J called but not all clones. Of the missing ones, under half trace to an unresolved V gene in checked studies; the others have no known cause. In all, the sample holds 330,000 or so clones, and approximately 84% of those were seen once. The leading ten clones occupy roughly 3% of the sample. Sequenced sample: PBMCs or T cells enriched from blood (not recorded which). These receptor sequences come from a woman aged 25 to 39 who had recovered from COVID-19.

V and J are TRBV18 and TRBJ2-5, with 7 positions matching TRBD1. Losses at the gene ends were 6 bases for V and 4 bases for J; bases not matched to a gene: 8. The CDR3 contains 14 residues. Per germline, CDR1 KGHSH and CDR2 LQKENI. This CDR3 is CASSGTEIRETQYF. Written as DNA, the CDR3 is TGTGCCAGCTCCGGGACAGAAATTAGAGAGACCCAGTACTTC.

This chain connects TRBV25-1 to TRBJ2-2; 12 bases align to TRBD1. CDR3 length equals 16 residues. With 7 bases clipped from V and 7 bases from J, the junction kept 10 bases outside the gene matches. Germline values: CDR1 MGHDK, CDR2 SYGVNS. The CDR3 nucleotides read TGTGCCAGCAAACCTCCGGGACAGGGGGCCGGCGGGGAGCTGTTTTTT. Encoded protein: CASKPPGQGAGGELFF.

J is TRBJ1-2 and V is TRBV2; D is ambiguous. The CDR3 loop spans 11 amino acids. Trimming left V 7 bases short and J 4 bases short, with 7 bases between. Germline lookup yields CDR1 SNHLY and CDR2 FYNNEI. CDR3 residues: CASTSVYGYTF. The CDR3 region has the DNA TGTGCCAGCACGTCCGTCTATGGCTACACCTTC.

The chain recombines TRBV5-1 with TRBJ1-3, with TRBD1 matching over 12 bases. Trimming took 3 bases from V and 4 from J; bases not matched to a gene: 5. The CDR3 is 16 residues long. Germline assignment: CDR1 SGHRS and CDR2 YFSETQ. CDR3 sequence: CASSWGQGASGNTIYF. DNA for the CDR3: TGCGCCAGCAGCTGGGGACAGGGGGCGAGCGGAAACACCATATATTTT.

In nucleotides, the CDR3 is TGTGCCAGTTTCCCGGGGAGTTTGGGCACCGGGGAGCTGTTTTTT. This translates into CASFPGSLGTGELFF. The rearrangement joins TRBV19 to TRBJ2-2, with D possibly matching TRBD2 (5 bases). V was clipped by 8 bases and J by 4 bases, with 17 bases between them. CDR1 is LNHDA and CDR2 is SQIVND in the germline V gene (reference sequence). The CDR3 contains 15 residues. Full variable domain (rest looked up from reference TRBV19 and TRBJ2-2): DGGITQSPKYLFRKEGQNVTLSCEQNLNHDAMYWYRQDPGQGLRLIYYSQIVNDFQKGDIAEGYSVSREKKESFPLTVTSAQKNPTAFYLCASFPGSLGTGELFFGEGSRLTVL.

The chain employs TRBV4-1 and TRBJ2-1, with D perhaps matching TRBD2 (5 bases). Trimming shortened V by 1 base and J by 0 bases, and 13 bases separated the two germline ends. Germline CDR1 reads MGHRA; CDR2 reads YSYEKL. The CDR3 length is 17 residues. CDR3 residues: CASSQVGLASSYNEQFF. CDR3 DNA: TGCGCCAGCAGCCAAGTTGGCCTAGCTAGCTCCTACAATGAGCAGTTCTTC.

The V gene is TRBV5-1, the J gene TRBJ2-1, with 12 nucleotides matching TRBD2. This CDR3 spans 15 amino acids. Germline values: CDR1 SGHRS, CDR2 YFSETQ. Unmatched junction bases numbered 10, after V lost 5 bases and J lost 10 bases. The CDR3 coding sequence is TGCGCCAGCAGAGGGGGGACTAGCGGGCCCTCCGAGCAGTTCTTC. The encoded protein is CASRGGTSGPSEQFF.

The chain uses TRBV6-5 and TRBJ1-5, with D unresolved. V was clipped by 7 bases and J by 0 bases, with 13 bases between them. Germline V gene lookup returns CDR1 MNHEY and CDR2 SVGAGI. CDR3 size: 15 residues. The CDR3 here is CASIREGVSNQPQHF. The CDR3 coding sequence is TGTGCCAGCATTCGCGAGGGAGTTAGCAATCAGCCCCAGCATTTT.

This clone was seen a single time. This rearrangement joins TRBV27 to TRBJ2-1, with D uncertain. The CDR3 is made up of 13 amino acids. Trimming shortened V by 0 bases and J by 9 bases, and 9 bases separated the two germline ends. CDR1 and CDR2 from the germline V gene are MNHEY and SMNVEV (reference sequence). CDR3 protein: CASSLSANGEQFF. As DNA, the CDR3 is TGTGCCAGCAGTTTATCCGCTAACGGTGAGCAGTTCTTC.

V gene TRBV11-3 combines with J gene TRBJ2-1; 9 bases are shared with TRBD2. This CDR3 has 16 residues. V was pared by 5 bases and J by 7 bases, with 12 bases of the junction left unmatched. The germline CDR1 and CDR2 sequences are SGHNT and YENEEA. CDR3 residues: CASSPHSGSRLNEQFF. The CDR3 bases are TGTGCCAGCAGCCCCCATAGCGGGAGTAGGTTGAATGAGCAGTTCTTC.

The gene calls are TRBV12-5 and TRBJ1-3; 7 bases line up with TRBD1. J was trimmed by 0 bases and V by 9 bases; bases with no gene match: 8. The CDR3 has 15 amino acids. CDR1 is LGHNT and CDR2 is FRNRAP in the germline V gene. CDR3 sequence: CASRLGDSSGNTIYF. The CDR3, as DNA: TGTGCTAGCCGGCTAGGGGACAGCTCTGGAAACACCATATATTTT. The variable domain in full, with the rest retrieved from reference TRBV12-5 and TRBJ1-3, is DARVTQTPRHKVTEMGQEVTMRCQPILGHNTVFWYRQTMMQGLELLAYFRNRAPLDDSGMPKDRFSAEMPDATLATLKIQPSEPRDSAVYFCASRLGDSSGNTIYFGEGSWLTVV.

The rearrangement links TRBV19 to TRBJ2-4; TRBD2 matches at 9 bases. The trim removed 5 bases at V and 7 bases at J, leaving 9 bases unmatched. CDR3 length: 15 residues. From germline, CDR1 is LNHDA and CDR2 SQIVND (reference sequence). The CDR3 bases are TGTGCCAGTAGTGGGACTCTAGCGGGAACGAACATTCAGTACTTC. Protein sequence: CASSGTLAGTNIQYF.

The chain couples TRBV28 to TRBJ2-7, with 8 nucleotides matching TRBD2. V shed 3 bases and J 2 bases; nucleotides not matched to a gene: 6. Per germline, CDR1 MDHEN and CDR2 SYDVKM. The CDR3 is 15 residues long. The CDR3 DNA sequence: TGTGCCAGCAGTTTTTCGGGGGGGCCCACCTACGAGCAGTACTTC. It specifies CASSFSGGPTYEQYF.

V usage is TRBV5-1 and J usage is TRBJ1-6; D call uncertain. V lost 2 bases and J 10 bases, leaving 13 bases between the germline ends. Per germline, CDR1 SGHRS and CDR2 YFSETQ. This CDR3 has 14 amino acids. Here the CDR3 reads CASSLGPRNSPLHF. Written as DNA, the CDR3 is TGCGCCAGCAGCTTAGGCCCGAGGAACTCACCCCTCCACTTT.

The V and J genes are TRBV28 and TRBJ2-5; D gene unclear. Germline CDR1 reads MDHEN; CDR2 reads SYDVKM. The CDR3 extends over 11 amino acids. V gave up 7 bases and J gave up 3 bases, with 6 bases separating them. CDR3 loop: CASIAEETQYF. The CDR3 DNA is TGTGCCAGCATCGCGGAAGAGACCCAGTACTTC. The entire variable domain, with the rest obtained from reference TRBV28 and TRBJ2-5, is as follows: DVKVTQSSRYLVKRTGEKVFLECVQDMDHENMFWYRQDPGLGLRLIYFSYDVKMKEKGDIPEGYSVSREKKERFSLILESASTNQTSMYLCASIAEETQYFGPGTRLLVL.

The chain joins TRBV7-3 to TRBJ1-1; 8 bases match TRBD1. This CDR3 spans 16 amino acids. The germline V gene has CDR1 SGHTA and CDR2 FQGTGA. J was trimmed by 2 bases and V by 4 bases; bases with no gene match: 9. The CDR3 loop reads CASSSDRAGSNTEAFF. The CDR3 DNA follows: TGTGCCAGCAGCTCGGACAGGGCGGGGAGTAACACTGAAGCTTTCTTT.

The chain is built from TRBV6-5 and TRBJ2-7, with TRBD2 matching 9 bases. Trimming removed 6 bases from V and 5 bases from J; junction bases left unmatched: 11. This CDR3 has 15 residues. Germline V gene data show CDR1 as MNHEY and CDR2 as SVGAGI. CDR3 nucleotide sequence: TGTGCCAGCAGCGCAGGGTTAGCGGGAGCTCACGAGCAGTACTTC. It encodes CASSAGLAGAHEQYF.

The chain employs TRBV7-6 and TRBJ1-5; 8 bases fit TRBD1. The CDR3 is 14 amino acids. The J segment lost 5 bases and the V segment lost 5 bases, leaving 5 bases of the junction unmatched. Germline loops: CDR1 SGHVS, CDR2 FNYEAQ. CDR3 DNA: TGTGCCAGCAGCCCGGGGACAGGCCATCAGCCCCAGCATTTT. This gives the protein CASSPGTGHQPQHF. Based on the CDR3 plus reference TRBV7-6 and TRBJ1-5, the full variable domain is GAGVSQSPRYKVTKRGQDVALRCDPISGHVSLYWYRQALGQGPEFLTYFNYEAQQDKSGLPNDRFSAERPEGSISTLTIQRTEQRDSAMYRCASSPGTGHQPQHFGDGTRLSIL.

This sequence joins TRBV29-1 and TRBJ1-2; 8 bases map to TRBD1. Per germline, CDR1 SQVTM and CDR2 ANQGSEA. Germline trimming cut 6 bases from V and 6 bases from J; bases unmatched to any gene: 9. The CDR3 consists of 13 residues. The DNA for the CDR3 is TGCAGCGTCGACCGCCAGGGGGCACATGGCTACACCTTC. Translated: CSVDRQGAHGYTF.

The gene calls are TRBV9 and TRBJ2-3, with D maybe TRBD2 (5 bases). Germline values: CDR1 SGDLS, CDR2 YYNGEE. CDR3 length: 15 amino acids. V gave up 0 bases and J gave up 2 bases, with 10 bases separating them. The CDR3 bases are TGTGCCAGCAGCGTAGGGGGAGCGGTCACAGATACGCAGTATTTT. Translating it yields CASSVGGAVTDTQYF.

The CDR3 nucleotides read TGTGCCAGCTCACTGCCCGGGACAGGGAATGGCTACACCTTC. It encodes CASSLPGTGNGYTF. V usage is TRBV18 and J usage is TRBJ1-2, with 9 bases aligning to TRBD1. The CDR3 consists of 14 residues. Looked up from germline, CDR1 is KGHSH and CDR2 is LQKENI. V was clipped by 4 bases and J by 6 bases; unmatched bases: 6.

The genes are TRBV28 and TRBJ1-2; D remains ambiguous. CDR3 size: 15 residues. V shed 3 bases and J shed 2 bases, with 13 bases lying between them. From germline, CDR1 is MDHEN and CDR2 SYDVKM. The DNA of the CDR3 is TGTGCCAGCAGTTTGCTGTCACAGCCGAACTATGGCTACACCTTC. Translating it yields CASSLLSQPNYGYTF.

The V call is TRBV27, the J call TRBJ2-1; D unresolved. The V gene's germline CDR1 is MNHEY and CDR2 SMNVEV (reference sequence). Deletions cut 3 bases from V and 5 bases from J, with 8 bases between. This CDR3 region has 13 residues. CDR3 sequence: CASSFRANNEQFF. The CDR3 DNA reads as TGTGCCAGCAGTTTCAGAGCGAACAATGAGCAGTTCTTC.

The rearrangement joins TRBV18 to TRBJ2-3; the D gene is possibly TRBD1 (6 bases). The V and J ends lost 2 bases and 5 bases respectively, with 14 bases between them. This CDR3 is built from 15 residues. Germline V gene data show CDR1 as KGHSH and CDR2 as LQKENI. In DNA form, the CDR3 reads TGTGCCAGCTCACCAGGGGGCCCCCTCGGAGATACGCAGTATTTT. Translating gives CASSPGGPLGDTQYF.

V usage is TRBV11-2 and J usage is TRBJ2-7, with a tentative D call TRBD2 (6 bases). Germline V gives CDR1 SGHAT, CDR2 FQNNGV. CDR3 size: 13 residues. Trimming stripped 3 bases from V and 5 bases from J, with 11 bases between. This CDR3 is CASSFALAHEQYF. The CDR3 coding sequence is TGTGCCAGCAGCTTTGCACTAGCACACGAGCAGTACTTC.

This chain connects TRBV24-1 to TRBJ2-5; 10 nucleotides align to TRBD1. The junction had 26 bases not matched to a gene; V was cut back by 4 bases and J by 4 bases. In germline, CDR1 is KGHDR, CDR2 SFDVKD. The CDR3 covers 22 residues. The CDR3 nucleotides read TGTGCCACCAGTGACCCCCGGACAGGGGGATCGCTAGCGGACAAAATCGGAGAGACCCAGTACTTC. It translates to CATSDPRTGGSLADKIGETQYF.

The gene calls are TRBV5-1 and TRBJ2-1, with D possibly TRBD2 on 5 matching bases. The V end lost 4 bases, the J end lost 5 bases, and 7 bases lay between the germline ends. There are 12 residues in the CDR3. CDR1 is SGHRS, CDR2 YFSETQ, per germline. The CDR3 spells CASSTGNNEQFF. The CDR3 DNA reads as TGCGCCAGCAGCACCGGGAACAATGAGCAGTTCTTC. The full variable domain, in which reference TRBV5-1 and TRBJ2-1 provide the parts outside the CDR3, is KAGVTQTPRYLIKTRGQQVTLSCSPISGHRSVSWYQQTPGQGLQFLFEYFSETQRNKGNFPGRFSGRQFSNSRSEMNVSTLELGDSALYLCASSTGNNEQFFGPGTRLTVL.

The V call is TRBV29-1, the J call TRBJ1-2, with D perhaps TRBD1 (5 bases). Germline lookup yields CDR1 SQVTM and CDR2 ANQGSEA. Trimming left V 3 bases short and J 3 bases short, with 8 bases between. The CDR3 has 12 amino acids. The CDR3 loop is CSVDREDYGYTF. The CDR3 coding sequence is TGCAGCGTTGACAGGGAAGACTATGGCTACACCTTC.